Only one count was recorded for the clone carrying this TCR beta chain. Its specificity is not known. The sample belongs to a study of glioma-infiltrating T cells after dendritic cell vaccination. General study points: Few patients contributed both blood and tumor specimens.

This CDR3 has 13 amino acids. V was trimmed by 0 bases and J by 11 bases, leaving 14 bases between them. The germline V gene encodes CDR1 MNHNY and CDR2 SVGAGI (reference sequence). The table came from immunoSEQ multiplex PCR; TCRdb's copy has only in-frame clones and leaves some out. The sample holds about 67,000 clones, 81% seen once. The chain is built from TRBV6-6 and TRBJ2-7; tentative D call: TRBD2 (5 bases). Sequenced material: blood, taken before dendritic cell vaccination. This TCR was sampled from a human donor with glioblastoma. The CDR3 sequence is CASSYSISFSEYF. DNA for the CDR3: TGTGCCAGCAGTTACTCGATCTCTTTTAGCGAGTACTTC.